Listed here are 26 T cell receptor beta chains from one sample, sequenced in a study of shared clonotypes between healthy human individuals. TCRdb's copy holds only in-frame clones and misses some; the assay was immunoSEQ multiplex PCR. The table lists a few million clones, 85% to 95% of them singletons. The specimen sequenced was naive CD4+ T cells sorted from blood. Subset indicated: CD45RA+ positively selected. The origin of the receptors is a young man in good health.

The V call is TRBV5-6, the J call TRBJ1-2; TRBD1 aligns across 11 bases. Germline V gives CDR1 SGHDT, CDR2 YYEEEE. There are 16 residues in the CDR3. V gave up 4 bases and J gave up 4 bases; unmatched junction bases: 9. The CDR3: CASSQTGQGVPYGYTF. CDR3 bases: TGTGCCAGCAGCCAAACGGGACAGGGGGTTCCCTATGGCTACACCTTC.

The chain employs TRBV7-3 and TRBJ1-3, with a possible D match to TRBD1 (6 bases). CDR1 and CDR2 (germline): SGHTA, FQGTGA. This CDR3 is 15 amino acids long. Trimming removed 0 bases from V and 3 bases from J, with 9 bases in between. The chain's CDR3 is CASSLTAGVGNTIYF. The DNA for the CDR3 is TGTGCCAGCAGCTTAACCGCAGGGGTTGGAAACACCATATATTTT.

This chain connects TRBV6-6 to TRBJ1-2; D ambiguous. The germline V gene encodes CDR1 MNHNY and CDR2 SVGAGI (reference sequence). Trimming removed 5 bases from V and 0 bases from J, with 13 bases in between. This CDR3 comprises 15 residues. CDR3 loop: CASSPRGGANYGYTF. CDR3 DNA: TGTGCCAGCAGTCCCCGAGGAGGAGCTAACTATGGCTACACCTTC.

The chain recombines TRBV19 with TRBJ2-2; D is unclear. V gave up 4 bases and J gave up 10 bases, with 13 bases separating them. Germline-derived CDR1 and CDR2 are LNHDA and SQIVND (reference sequence). The CDR3 loop spans 13 amino acids. In nucleotides, the CDR3 is TGTGCCAGTAGTACGACTCCCCTCCAGGAGCTGTTTTTT. Translation: CASSTTPLQELFF.

CDR3 DNA: TGCGCCAGCAGCTTGGACCTAGCGGGAGGGCTCACCACAGATACGCAGTATTTT. Encoded protein: CASSLDLAGGLTTDTQYF. The chain links TRBV5-1 to TRBJ2-3; 12 positions agree with TRBD2. Trimming removed 0 bases from V and 2 bases from J; junction bases left unmatched: 7. CDR3 length: 18 residues. Germline V gene data show CDR1 as SGHRS and CDR2 as YFSETQ.

Comment on this clone: This specimen includes other DNA sequences encoding the same CDR3. This chain uses TRBV29-1 with TRBJ2-5, with D possibly TRBD2 on 6 matching bases. The CDR3 extends over 11 amino acids. The V and J ends lost 6 bases and 3 bases respectively, with 8 bases between them. Germline CDR1 and CDR2: SQVTM and ANQGSEA. In DNA, the CDR3 is TGCAGCGTCGGAGGGGAAGAGACCCAGTACTTC. This sequence encodes CSVGGEETQYF.

The V gene is TRBV2, the J gene TRBJ1-4; D might be TRBD1 (5 bases). Germline V CDR1 and CDR2: SNHLY, FYNNEI. CDR3 length: 15 residues. Between the trimmed V and J ends, which lost 1 base and 14 bases, there was a span of 20 bases. The CDR3 nucleotides read TGTGCCAGCAGTGAAGGGGACGGAGTTAGAAGGTATCTGTTTTTT. Translating gives CASSEGDGVRRYLFF. The full variable domain, with the rest looked up from reference TRBV2 and TRBJ1-4, is EPEVTQTPSHQVTQMGQEVILRCVPISNHLYFYWYRQILGQKVEFLVSFYNNEISEKSEIFDDQFSVERPDGSNFTLKIRSTKLEDSAMYFCASSEGDGVRRYLFFGSGTQLSVL.

The chain has TRBV10-3 and TRBJ1-1, with D tentatively TRBD1 (6 bases). Germline V gene lookup returns CDR1 ENHRY and CDR2 SYGVKD. This CDR3 has 17 amino acids. V was trimmed by 10 bases and J by 7 bases, leaving 31 bases between them. CDR3 DNA sequence: TGTGCCACCCGGCCCCCGGCCGTGGGCAGGGGAATTGGTGAAGCTTTCTTT. This codes for CATRPPAVGRGIGEAFF.

The genes are TRBV10-1 and TRBJ2-7; D is unresolved. Germline loops: CDR1 WNHNN, CDR2 SYGVQD (reference sequence). V lost 3 bases and J lost 3, with 6 bases in between. CDR3 length: 12 residues. The DNA of the CDR3 is TGCGCCAGCAGTGAATTTTACTACGAGCAGTACTTC. Its translation is CASSEFYYEQYF.

CDR3: CASSYSRTSGRNEQFF. The CDR3 DNA reads as TGTGCCAGCAGTTACTCGAGGACTAGCGGGAGAAATGAGCAGTTCTTC. The rearrangement links TRBV6-5 to TRBJ2-1, with TRBD2 matching over 13 bases. V was clipped by 0 bases and J by 7 bases; unmatched bases: 3. Per the germline V gene, CDR1 is MNHEY and CDR2 is SVGAGI. This CDR3 is 16 amino acids long.

This clone was recorded only once. V usage is TRBV19 and J usage is TRBJ2-5, with TRBD2 identical over 14 bases. Germline assignment: CDR1 LNHDA and CDR2 SQIVND (reference sequence). V lost 10 bases, J lost 5 bases, and 9 bases stayed unmatched. The CDR3 runs 15 residues. The CDR3, as DNA: TGTGCCACGCATGGACTAGCGGGAGGACTGGAGACCCAGTACTTC. Protein sequence: CATHGLAGGLETQYF.

J is TRBJ1-6 and V is TRBV5-6, with 10 bases aligning to TRBD1. CDR1 SGHDT and CDR2 YYEEEE come from the germline V gene. The CDR3 is 15 amino acids. Trimming cost V 4 bases and J 10 bases; bases outside gene matches: 8. In nucleotides, the CDR3 is TGTGCCAGCAGCCGCAAAGGGACAGGGGAATCACCCCTCCACTTT. This gives the protein CASSRKGTGESPLHF.

The J gene is TRBJ1-5, the V gene TRBV7-2; TRBD1 agrees at 7 bases. V was pared by 3 bases and J by 3 bases, with 8 bases of the junction left unmatched. From germline, CDR1 is SGHTA and CDR2 FQGNSA. CDR3 length equals 16 residues. CDR3 region: CASSFATGTVNQPQHF. The CDR3 region has the DNA TGTGCCAGCAGCTTTGCTACCGGGACAGTCAATCAGCCCCAGCATTTT.

The chain has TRBV13 and TRBJ1-6; D remains unclear. The CDR3 is 14 residues long. Trimming pared 8 bases from V and 2 bases from J, leaving 10 bases between. Germline CDR1 PRHDT, CDR2 FYEKMQ (reference sequence). Written as DNA, the CDR3 is TGTGCCAGCTCTGAAGGTGCCTATAATTCACCCCTCCACTTT. It translates to CASSEGAYNSPLHF.

A note on this clone: Other DNA sequences in the same sample also yield this CDR3. The chain joins TRBV9 to TRBJ2-3; D remains unclear. The V and J ends lost 2 bases and 5 bases respectively, with 3 bases between them. The CDR3 has 11 amino acids. The germline gives CDR1 SGDLS, CDR2 YYNGEE. The CDR3 bases are TGTGCCAGCAGCGTTCGAGATACGCAGTATTTT. Its translation is CASSVRDTQYF.

For this clone: Other DNA sequences in the same sample also yield this CDR3. The chain employs TRBV10-3 and TRBJ1-1; D is uncertain. The CDR3 spans 13 residues. V was trimmed by 2 bases and J by 3 bases, leaving 7 bases between them. Germline V lookup: CDR1 ENHRY, CDR2 SYGVKD. The CDR3 DNA reads TGTGCCATCAGTGAGAGGGAGGACACTGAAGCTTTCTTT. Encoded protein: CAISEREDTEAFF.

The chain uses TRBV6-1 and TRBJ2-7; 12 positions agree with TRBD2. This CDR3 region has 15 residues. The V gene's germline CDR1 is MNHNS and CDR2 SASEGT. Losses at the gene ends were 3 bases for V and 2 bases for J; bases not matched to a gene: 2. The CDR3 is CASSDGLAGTYEQYF. The DNA of the CDR3 is TGTGCCAGCAGTGACGGACTAGCGGGGACCTACGAGCAGTACTTC.

This sequence joins TRBV11-3 and TRBJ2-7, with 12 bases matching TRBD2. Looked up from germline, CDR1 is SGHNT and CDR2 is YENEEA. V lost 5 bases and J lost 3; bases outside the gene matches: 5. The CDR3 is 15 amino acids. This CDR3 reads CASSEGLAGSYEQYF. The CDR3 bases are TGTGCCAGCAGCGAAGGACTAGCGGGGAGCTACGAGCAGTACTTC.

The J gene is TRBJ2-5, the V gene TRBV18, with no clear D. This CDR3 has 10 amino acids. CDR1 and CDR2 from the germline V gene are KGHSH and LQKENI. Trimming pared 8 bases from V and 4 bases from J, leaving 5 bases between. The CDR3 nucleotides are TGTGCCAGCAACGGAGAGACCCAGTACTTC. Amino acid sequence: CASNGETQYF. The full variable domain, completed using reference TRBV18 and TRBJ2-5, is NAGVMQNPRHLVRRRGQEARLRCSPMKGHSHVYWYRQLPEEGLKFMVYLQKENIIDESGMPKERFSAEFPKEGPSILRIQQVVRGDSAAYFCASNGETQYFGPGTRLLVL.

The rearrangement joins TRBV29-1 to TRBJ2-5; TRBD1 matches at 9 bases. The V gene end was trimmed by 8 bases and the J gene end by 4 bases; junction bases not matched to a gene: 14. Per the germline V gene, CDR1 is SQVTM and CDR2 is ANQGSEA. The CDR3 covers 15 residues. The CDR3 DNA follows: TGCAGCTCCGGGACAGGGCTGCTGGAGGGAGAGACCCAGTACTTC. It specifies CSSGTGLLEGETQYF. Full variable domain (missing parts from reference TRBV29-1 and TRBJ2-5): SAVISQKPSRDICQRGTSLTIQCQVDSQVTMMFWYRQQPGQSLTLIATANQGSEATYESGFVIDKFPISRPNLTFSTLTVSNMSPEDSSIYLCSSGTGLLEGETQYFGPGTRLLVL.

This clone occurred a few times. This chain joins TRBV30 and TRBJ1-1, with D perhaps TRBD1 (6 bases). This CDR3 contains 17 residues. Trimming shortened V by 2 bases and J by 4 bases, and 23 bases separated the two germline ends. Germline values: CDR1 GTSNPN, CDR2 SVGIG (reference sequence). CDR3 protein: CAWSQRTTRGPSTEAFF. The DNA for the CDR3 is TGTGCCTGGAGTCAGAGAACCACGCGGGGGCCGAGCACTGAAGCTTTCTTT.

CDR3 DNA: TGCGCCAGCAGCGGCCGGTCGGTTCAAGAGACCCAGTACTTC. This encodes CASSGRSVQETQYF. V is TRBV5-1 and J is TRBJ2-5; D is unresolved. The V and J ends lost 4 bases and 2 bases respectively, with 12 bases between them. Germline loops: CDR1 SGHRS, CDR2 YFSETQ. The CDR3 covers 14 residues.

The J gene is TRBJ1-2, the V gene TRBV6-6; the match to TRBD1 covers 9 bases. The CDR3 extends over 15 amino acids. The germline V gene has CDR1 MNHNY and CDR2 SVGAGI (reference sequence). V gave up 5 bases and J gave up 3 bases; unmatched junction bases: 7. The CDR3 is CASSGQQGADYGYTF. The CDR3 DNA reads as TGTGCCAGCAGTGGACAACAGGGGGCGGACTATGGCTACACCTTC.

Concerning this clone: The sample holds other DNA sequences that translate to the same CDR3. V is TRBV29-1 and J is TRBJ2-7; TRBD1 might be the D (6 bases). The CDR3 spans 12 residues. The germline gives CDR1 SQVTM, CDR2 ANQGSEA. The germline V and J ends were trimmed by 6 bases and 1 base, with 10 bases remaining between them. Here the CDR3 DNA reads TGCAGCGTGACACAGGGATCCTACGAGCAGTACTTC. This codes for CSVTQGSYEQYF.

V is TRBV10-3 and J is TRBJ2-5; 10 bases are shared with TRBD2. Per the germline V gene, CDR1 is ENHRY and CDR2 is SYGVKD. The CDR3 length is 14 residues. V shed 10 bases, J shed 5 bases, and the junction held 10 bases outside the gene matches. The CDR3 nucleotides are TGTGCCACTTATGCGGGACTAGCGTCGGAGACCCAGTACTTC. Translating it yields CATYAGLASETQYF.

V usage is TRBV6-5 and J usage is TRBJ1-1; TRBD1 matches 9 bases. The CDR3 is 14 residues long. The V and J ends lost 7 bases and 5 bases, in that order; junction bases with no gene match: 8. Germline lookup yields CDR1 MNHEY and CDR2 SVGAGI. CDR3 loop: CASTRDRVGTEAFF. Here the CDR3 DNA reads TGTGCCAGCACCCGGGACAGGGTAGGGACTGAAGCTTTCTTT.